Listed below are T cell receptor beta chains from one sample, sequenced in a study of control samples from healthy donors and cancer patients. Produced via immunoSEQ multiplex PCR; TCRdb's table is partial and in-frame only. The table has some 97,000 clones, more than 75% seen once. The sample comprised blood. Receptor source: a woman between 50 and 59 years old in good health. The CDR3 runs from the conserved cysteine through the conserved F or W. The D gene is left open where the match is weak. Only part of the rows carry a size: once, few, many, or a class if the clone is expanded.

NA,NA,TRBJ2-1,20,TRBV10-2,CAAWGGRGPNLMSSYNEQFF,TGCGCCGCCTGGGGGGGGCGAGGCCCAAACTTAATGAGCTCCTACAATGAGCAGTTCTTC
NA,NA,TRBJ2-3,15,TRBV19,CASSIGTPRTDTQYF,TGTGCCAGTAGTATTGGGACACCCCGCACAGATACGCAGTATTTT
NA,TRBD1,TRBJ2-3,14,TRBV11-3,CASSLRGRGDTQYF,TGTGCCAGCAGCTTAAGGGGGCGCGGAGATACGCAGTATTTT
NA,NA,TRBJ2-7,14,TRBV30,CAWRTAGTRLEQYF,TGTGCCTGGAGAACCGCCGGGACTCGCCTCGAGCAGTACTTC
NA,NA,TRBJ2-1,11,TRBV20-1,CSASYYNEQFF,TGCAGTGCTAGCTATTACAATGAGCAGTTCTTC
few,NA,TRBJ1-2,15,TRBV6-2/TRBV6-3,CASSYPYRTVGGYTF,TGTGCCAGCAGTTACCCGTATCGGACAGTAGGAGGCTACACCTTC
NA,NA,TRBJ2-3,14,TRBV5-4,CASIRDIGTDTQYF,TGTGCCAGCATCCGGGACATCGGCACAGATACGCAGTATTTT
NA,NA,TRBJ2-1,12,TRBV24-1,CATSSGLNEQFF,TGTGCCACCAGTTCTGGGCTCAATGAGCAGTTCTTC
NA,NA,TRBJ2-5,13,TRBV5-1,CASSLGSEETQYF,TGCGCCAGCAGCTTGGGGTCCGAAGAGACCCAGTACTTC
NA,NA,TRBJ2-7,14,TRBV24-1,CATSDLGPDYEQYF,TGTGCCACCAGTGATTTGGGGCCAGACTACGAGCAGTACTTC
few,NA,TRBJ1-2,13,TRBV6-1,CASSEVVGQSYTF,TGTGCCAGCAGTGAAGTGGTTGGGCAGAGCTACACCTTC
NA,NA,TRBJ1-5,14,TRBV2,CAWRGGGAHQPQHF,TGTGCCTGGCGGGGCGGGGGGGCTCATCAGCCCCAGCATTTT
few,NA,TRBJ1-1,13,TRBV6-6,CASRVSRAPEAFF,TGTGCCAGCAGGGTTTCCCGGGCCCCTGAAGCTTTCTTT
NA,TRBD2,TRBJ2-1,16,TRBV5-1,CASSPRSGAGDGEQFF,TGCGCCAGCAGCCCCCGGAGTGGGGCGGGAGACGGTGAGCAGTTCTTC
NA,NA,TRBJ1-1,15,TRBV2,CASRLDTLGSTEAFF,TGTGCCAGCAGGCTGGACACCCTGGGATCCACTGAAGCTTTCTTT
NA,TRBD2,TRBJ2-1,15,TRBV4-3,CASSQSTSDYNEQFF,TGCGCCAGCAGCCAAAGTACTAGCGATTACAATGAGCAGTTCTTC
NA,NA,TRBJ2-7,15,TRBV5-1,CASSYEVITSREQYF,TGCGCCAGCAGCTACGAAGTTATCACGAGTCGGGAGCAGTACTTC
NA,NA,TRBJ2-3,12,TRBV7-9,CASSLPFGMQYF,TGTGCCAGCAGCTTACCTTTTGGGATGCAGTATTTT
NA,TRBD2,TRBJ2-5,15,TRBV29-1,CSVGGRLTYQETQYF,TGCAGCGTGGGGGGGAGGCTGACGTACCAAGAGACCCAGTACTTC
NA,TRBD1,TRBJ1-6,14,TRBV7-3,CASSLEGQNSPLHF,TGTGCCAGCAGCTTAGAGGGACAGAATTCACCCCTCCACTTT
few,TRBD1,TRBJ2-3,16,TRBV7-9,CASSSLWTGSTDTQYF,TGTGCCAGCAGCTCCTTGTGGACAGGCTCCACAGATACGCAGTATTTT
NA,NA,TRBJ2-2,18,TRBV25-1,CASSESVLGVQGPGELFF,TGTGCCAGCAGTGAAAGCGTTTTGGGTGTCCAGGGCCCCGGGGAGCTGTTTTTT
NA,NA,TRBJ2-2,15,TRBV19,CASSRREVNTGELFF,TGTGCCAGTAGTAGGAGGGAGGTGAACACCGGGGAGCTGTTTTTT
NA,TRBD2,TRBJ2-1,13,TRBV4-2,CASSQVGLAQQFF,TGTGCCAGCAGCCAAGTAGGACTAGCGCAGCAGTTCTTC
NA,NA,TRBJ2-1,19,TRBV6-2/TRBV6-3,CASSYYPELTAGGGNEQFF,TGTGCCAGCAGTTACTACCCTGAGTTAACGGCAGGAGGGGGGAATGAGCAGTTCTTC
NA,NA,TRBJ2-7,11,TRBV20-1,CSALRGNEQYF,TGCAGTGCGCTCAGGGGAAACGAGCAGTACTTC
NA,TRBD1,TRBJ2-4,14,TRBV11-1,CASRAQGAKNIQYF,TGTGCCAGCAGGGCACAGGGGGCCAAAAACATTCAGTACTTC
NA,NA,TRBJ1-1,14,TRBV27,CASSLSSAVYKAFF,TGTGCCAGCAGTTTATCGTCGGCCGTGTACAAAGCTTTCTTT
once,NA,TRBJ1-4,13,TRBV6-5,CASSYSRGLKLFF,TGTGCCAGCAGTTACTCGAGAGGCTTGAAACTGTTTTTT
NA,TRBD1,TRBJ2-3,17,TRBV2,CASSEYRDRLSTDTQYF,TGTGCCAGCAGTGAATATCGGGACAGATTAAGCACAGATACGCAGTATTTT
NA,TRBD1,TRBJ2-1,13,TRBV5-4,CASSLDRDNEQFF,TGTGCCAGCAGCCTGGACAGGGACAATGAGCAGTTCTTC
NA,NA,TRBJ2-5,17,TRBV7-9,CASSLLRGGQSKETQYF,TGTGCCAGCAGCTTATTAAGAGGAGGACAGAGTAAAGAGACCCAGTACTTC
NA,NA,TRBJ2-1,12,TRBV7-8,CASSPSRNEQFF,TGTGCCAGCAGCCCCAGTAGAAATGAGCAGTTCTTC
once,TRBD2,TRBJ2-7,16,TRBV10-3,CAAQGHAGGLTYEQYF,TGTGCCGCGCAAGGCCACGCGGGGGGCCTAACCTACGAGCAGTACTTC
NA,NA,TRBJ1-1,13,TRBV14,CASSLRRAPEAFF,TGTGCCAGCAGCCTTAGGAGGGCTCCAGAAGCTTTCTTT
NA,NA,TRBJ2-1,13,TRBV7-3,CASSYGIHNEQFF,TGTGCCAGCAGCTACGGGATCCACAATGAGCAGTTCTTC
NA,NA,TRBJ1-5,14,TRBV7-9,CASSLAATNQPQHF,TGTGCCAGCAGCTTGGCAGCTACGAATCAGCCCCAGCATTTT
once,TRBD2,TRBJ2-1,14,TRBV24-1,CATSVSGRGTEQFF,TGTGCCACCAGTGTTAGCGGGAGGGGCACTGAGCAGTTCTTC
NA,NA,TRBJ1-5,13,TRBV27,CATRRVASQPQHF,TGTGCCACCCGGAGGGTGGCGAGTCAGCCCCAGCATTTT
NA,NA,TRBJ1-6,14,TRBV30,CAWIKGPYNSPLHF,TGTGCCTGGATAAAGGGGCCCTATAATTCACCCCTCCACTTT
NA,NA,TRBJ2-3,14,TRBV6-2/TRBV6-3,CASSYGLATDTQYF,TGTGCCAGCAGTTACGGTTTGGCCACAGATACGCAGTATTTT
few,NA,TRBJ1-2,11,TRBV20-1,CSARDERRYTF,TGCAGTGCTAGAGACGAACGTCGCTACACCTTC
NA,TRBD2,TRBJ2-1,17,TRBV5-4,CASSMGLAGGEGNEQFF,TGTGCCAGCAGCATGGGACTAGCGGGAGGTGAGGGTAATGAGCAGTTCTTC
NA,NA,TRBJ1-5,15,TRBV6-5,CASSYRARGNQPQHF,TGTGCCAGCAGTTACAGGGCCAGGGGCAATCAGCCCCAGCATTTT